The clone carrying this T cell receptor beta chain was seen once. Its antigen is still unknown. Germline CDR1 DFQATT, CDR2 SNEGSKA (reference sequence). The CDR3 consists of 10 residues. Trimming shortened V by 5 bases and J by 11 bases, and 11 bases separated the two germline ends. This specimen comes from a study of T cell responses to AZD1222 COVID-19 vaccine. Libraries were prepared by immunoSEQ multiplex PCR; TCRdb keeps only in-frame clonotypes and omits some of them. The sample includes nearly 95,000 clones, 80% to 90% seen only once; the top ten take roughly 2.7%. Study outcomes and limitations: Just six AZD1222 recipients were seropositive at baseline. Clonal diversity was possibly underestimated, and the donors were mostly white British, with more females. Spike-specific TCR breadth and depth went up after people got two AZD1222 doses. Repertoire samples came only from after the peak T cell response.

This TCR came from an adult who received the AZD1222 COVID-19 vaccine. This chain links TRBV20-1 with TRBJ2-3; possible D gene TRBD2, 5 bases. The sequences come from peripheral blood, collected 28 days after the second AZD1222 dose. CDR3: CSAGQGGQYF. As DNA, the CDR3 is TGCAGTGCTGGGCAAGGAGGGCAGTATTTT.